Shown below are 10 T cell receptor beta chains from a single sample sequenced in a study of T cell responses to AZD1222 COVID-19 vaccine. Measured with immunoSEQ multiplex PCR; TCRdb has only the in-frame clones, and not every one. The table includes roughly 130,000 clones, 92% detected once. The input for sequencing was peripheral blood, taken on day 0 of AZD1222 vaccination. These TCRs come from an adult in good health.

The CDR3 here is CASSLIPTGGTNEKLFF. The DNA of the CDR3 is TGTGCCAGCAGCCTCATCCCCACAGGGGGCACTAATGAAAAACTGTTTTTT. V gene TRBV2 combines with J gene TRBJ1-4; 9 bases fit TRBD1. Per the germline V gene, CDR1 is SNHLY and CDR2 is FYNNEI. The V segment lost 6 bases and the J segment 2 bases; nucleotides outside the gene matches: 10. This CDR3 region has 17 residues.

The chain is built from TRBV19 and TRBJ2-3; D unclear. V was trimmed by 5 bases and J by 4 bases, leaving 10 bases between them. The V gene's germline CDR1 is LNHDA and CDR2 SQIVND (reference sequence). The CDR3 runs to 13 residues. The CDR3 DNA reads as TGTGCCAGTAGTCTCTCCCGCGCAGATACGCAGTATTTT. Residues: CASSLSRADTQYF. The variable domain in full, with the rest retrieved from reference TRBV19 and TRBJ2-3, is DGGITQSPKYLFRKEGQNVTLSCEQNLNHDAMYWYRQDPGQGLRLIYYSQIVNDFQKGDIAEGYSVSREKKESFPLTVTSAQKNPTAFYLCASSLSRADTQYFGPGTRLTVL.

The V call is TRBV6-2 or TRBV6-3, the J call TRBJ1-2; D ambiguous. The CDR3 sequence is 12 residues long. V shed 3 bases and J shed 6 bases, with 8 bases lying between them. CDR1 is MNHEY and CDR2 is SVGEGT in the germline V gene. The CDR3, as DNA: TGTGCCAGCAGTTATTCATCGGATGGCTACACCTTC. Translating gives CASSYSSDGYTF.

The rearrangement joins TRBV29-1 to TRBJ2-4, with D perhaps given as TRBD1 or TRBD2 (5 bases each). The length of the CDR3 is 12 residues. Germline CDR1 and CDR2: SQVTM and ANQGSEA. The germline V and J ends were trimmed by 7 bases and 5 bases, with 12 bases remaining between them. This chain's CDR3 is CSAAGAENIQYF. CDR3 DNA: TGCAGCGCCGCCGGGGCTGAAAACATTCAGTACTTC.

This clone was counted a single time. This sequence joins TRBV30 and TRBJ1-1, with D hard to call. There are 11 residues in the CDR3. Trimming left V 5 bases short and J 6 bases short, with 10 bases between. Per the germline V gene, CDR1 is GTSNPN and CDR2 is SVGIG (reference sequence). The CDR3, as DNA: TGTGCCTGGGGGGTTTCGGCTGAAGCTTTCTTT. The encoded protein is CAWGVSAEAFF.

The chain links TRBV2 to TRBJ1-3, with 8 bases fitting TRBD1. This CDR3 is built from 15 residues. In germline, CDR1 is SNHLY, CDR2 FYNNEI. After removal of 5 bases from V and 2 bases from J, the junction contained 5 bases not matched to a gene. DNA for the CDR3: TGTGCCAGCAGTCGGACAGGGAAGACTGGAAACACCATATATTTT. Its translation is CASSRTGKTGNTIYF.

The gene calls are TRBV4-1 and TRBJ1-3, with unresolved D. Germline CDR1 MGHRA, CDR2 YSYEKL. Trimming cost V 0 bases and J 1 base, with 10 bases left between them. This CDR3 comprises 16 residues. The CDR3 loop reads CASSQDVHGSGNTIYF. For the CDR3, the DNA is TGCGCCAGCAGCCAAGACGTCCACGGATCTGGAAACACCATATATTTT.

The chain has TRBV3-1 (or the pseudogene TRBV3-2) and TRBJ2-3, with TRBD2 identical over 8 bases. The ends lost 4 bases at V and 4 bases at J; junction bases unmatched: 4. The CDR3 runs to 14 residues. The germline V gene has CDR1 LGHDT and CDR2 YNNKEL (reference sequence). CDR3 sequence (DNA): TGTGCCAGCAGCCTCGGACTAGCCGCAGATACGCAGTATTTT. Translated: CASSLGLAADTQYF.

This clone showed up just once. The CDR3 DNA is TGTGCCTCAGACAGGTCAGATACGCAGTATTTT. Translated, it gives CASDRSDTQYF. This sequence joins TRBV19 and TRBJ2-3; a weak D match, TRBD1 (6 bases). V lost 11 bases and J lost 4, with 10 bases in between. This CDR3 has 11 amino acids. Germline CDR1 is LNHDA and CDR2 is SQIVND (reference sequence).

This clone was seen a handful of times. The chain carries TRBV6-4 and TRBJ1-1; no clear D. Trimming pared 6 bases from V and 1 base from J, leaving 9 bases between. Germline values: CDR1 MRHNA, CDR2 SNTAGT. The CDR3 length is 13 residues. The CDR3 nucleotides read TGTGCCAGCAGCCGGACGGAGAACACTGAAGCTTTCTTT. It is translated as CASSRTENTEAFF.